This T cell receptor beta chain was obtained from a study of cytomegalovirus exposure and HLA in healthy donors. The study's findings and limits: Researchers counted roughly 150 TCR beta chains as cytomegalovirus-associated. Sequences of the TCR beta chain were said to predict the HLA-A and HLA-B alleles of most subjects accurately. Links to common viral pathogens appeared, in a later analysis, for several of the most significant clusters.

V was pared by 7 bases and J by 2 bases, with 11 bases between. Germline loops: CDR1 SNHLY, CDR2 FYNNEI. The CDR3 is made up of 13 amino acids. PCR involved 60 Vbeta and 13 Jbeta primers. Here immunoSEQ multiplex PCR was the method, and the copy in TCRdb shows in-frame clones only, minus some. The listing contains 150,000 to 200,000 clones. Comment on this clone: The target antigen is unknown. This sample also contains other DNA sequences that code for the same CDR3.

J is TRBJ1-1 and V is TRBV2; maybe TRBD1 (5 bases). The receptor was derived from a woman aged 55-70 years in good health and CMV-seronegative. The sequenced sample was PBMCs. The CDR3 loop reads CASTPDRNTEAFF. The CDR3 region has the DNA TGTGCCAGCACCCCTGACAGAAACACTGAAGCTTTCTTT.